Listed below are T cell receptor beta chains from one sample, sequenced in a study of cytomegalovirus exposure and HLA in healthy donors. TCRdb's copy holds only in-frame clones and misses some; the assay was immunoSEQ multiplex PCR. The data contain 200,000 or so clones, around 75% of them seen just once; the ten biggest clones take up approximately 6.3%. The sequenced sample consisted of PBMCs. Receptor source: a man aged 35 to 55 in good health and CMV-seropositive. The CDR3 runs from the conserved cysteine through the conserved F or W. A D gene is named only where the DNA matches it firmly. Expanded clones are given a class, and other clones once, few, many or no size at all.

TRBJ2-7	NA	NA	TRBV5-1	TGCGCCAGCAGCTTGGCTTATACCTACGAGCAGTACTTC	CASSLAYTYEQYF
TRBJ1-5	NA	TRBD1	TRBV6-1	TGTGCCAGCAGTGTCGGCAGGGGGAGCAATCAGCCCCAGCATTTT	CASSVGRGSNQPQHF
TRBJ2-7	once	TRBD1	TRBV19	TGTGCCAGTAGTATGGCCGACAGGGGCTCCTACGAGCAGTACTTC	CASSMADRGSYEQYF
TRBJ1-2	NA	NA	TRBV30	TGTGCCTGGAGTGACGGCTATGGCTACACCTTC	CAWSDGYGYTF
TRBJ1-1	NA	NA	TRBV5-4	TGTGCCAGCAGCCCCCAAACAGGAGTTGACACTGAAGCTTTCTTT	CASSPQTGVDTEAFF
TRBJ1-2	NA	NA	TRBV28	TGTGCCAGCAGTCTCACCCTGGACAGCTACTATGGCTACACCTTC	CASSLTLDSYYGYTF
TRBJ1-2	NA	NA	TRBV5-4	TGTGCCAGCAGCTTGGCGCAGGGGAGGGGAGGTGGCTACACCTTC	CASSLAQGRGGGYTF
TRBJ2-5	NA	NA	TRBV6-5	TGTGCCAGCAGTTACCGGGGGATTCAAGAGACCCAGTACTTC	CASSYRGIQETQYF
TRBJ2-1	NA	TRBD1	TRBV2	TGTGCCAGCAGTGCCCTGGACAGGGGTATAGTCAATGAGCAGTTCTTC	CASSALDRGIVNEQFF
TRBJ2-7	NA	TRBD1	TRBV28	TGTGCCAGCAGTTCTGGACAGGGGTGGGCCTACGAGCAGTACTTC	CASSSGQGWAYEQYF
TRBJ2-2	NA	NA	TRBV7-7	TGTGCTAGCAGCTTTAGATTGAACACCGGGGAGCTGTTTTTT	CASSFRLNTGELFF
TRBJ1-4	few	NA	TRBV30	TGTGCCTGGAGTGTGTCAGAAAATGAAAAACTGTTTTTT	CAWSVSENEKLFF
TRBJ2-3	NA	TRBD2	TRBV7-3	TGTGCCAGCAGCTTTTTAGCGGGGGCCCCGGGAGATACGCAGTATTTT	CASSFLAGAPGDTQYF
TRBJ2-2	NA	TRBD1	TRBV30	TGTGCCTGGAGTGTACGGCAGGGGGCTGGGACCGGGGAGCTGTTTTTT	CAWSVRQGAGTGELFF
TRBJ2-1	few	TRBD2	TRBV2	TGTGCCAGCAGTATACTAGCGGGGGGGGACAATGAGCAGTTCTTC	CASSILAGGDNEQFF
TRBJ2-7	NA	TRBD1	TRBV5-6	TGTGCCAGCAGCAGGACAGGCTACGAGCAGTACTTC	CASSRTGYEQYF
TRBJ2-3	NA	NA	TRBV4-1	TGCGCCAGCAGCCAAGAGCTCAGGGATACGCAGTATTTT	CASSQELRDTQYF
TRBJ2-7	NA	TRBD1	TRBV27	TGTGCCAGCAGCTGGGACAGCTCCTACGAGCAGTACTTC	CASSWDSSYEQYF
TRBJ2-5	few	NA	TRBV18	TGTGCCAGCTCACCTTTACCCGACAGTCAAGAGACCCAGTACTTC	CASSPLPDSQETQYF
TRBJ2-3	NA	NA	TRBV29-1	TGCAGCGTTGAAGATCTTAGGAGCTACGATACGCAGTATTTT	CSVEDLRSYDTQYF
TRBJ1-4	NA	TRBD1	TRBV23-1	TGCGCCAGCTCGTCGACAGGGAGCCAATATGAAAAACTGTTTTTT	CASSSTGSQYEKLFF
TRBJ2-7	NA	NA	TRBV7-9	TGTGCCAGCAGCTTTTTGGGGACAAACTCCTACGAGCAGTACTTC	CASSFLGTNSYEQYF
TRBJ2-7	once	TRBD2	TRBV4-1	TGCGCCAGCAGCCAGAATAGCGGGGGCCCCTACGAGCAGTACTTC	CASSQNSGGPYEQYF
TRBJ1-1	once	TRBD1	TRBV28	TGTGCCAGCGGACAGGGAGGAGCTTTCTTT	CASGQGGAFF
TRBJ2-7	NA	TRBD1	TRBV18	TGTGCCAGCTCACTTGCACAGGGGGGAACCACCTACGAGCAGTACTTC	CASSLAQGGTTYEQYF
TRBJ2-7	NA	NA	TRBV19	TGTGCCAGTAGTATCGGCAGGGGCGCCTACGAGCAGTACTTC	CASSIGRGAYEQYF
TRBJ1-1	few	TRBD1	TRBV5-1	TGCGCCAGCAGCATCAACGCCGGACAGGTTGAAGCTTTCTTT	CASSINAGQVEAFF
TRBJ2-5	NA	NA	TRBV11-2	TGTGCCAGCAGCTATAGCGAGACCCAGTACTTC	CASSYSETQYF
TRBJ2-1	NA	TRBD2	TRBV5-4	TGTGCCAGCAGCTTGGGGGTTAGCGGGGGGGAGGAACTACTCTTC	CASSLGVSGGEELLF
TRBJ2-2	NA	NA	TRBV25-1	TGTGCCAGCAGGCGAGAGGGAAACACCGGGGAGCTGTTTTTT	CASRREGNTGELFF
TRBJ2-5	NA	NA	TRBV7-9	TGTGCCAGCAGCAATCCCCGGGGAACACTTGAGGGAGAGACCCAGTACTTC	CASSNPRGTLEGETQYF
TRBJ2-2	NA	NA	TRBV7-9	TGTGCCAGCAGCTTAGTAGGGCCGGCGGGCACCGGGGAGCTGTTTTTT	CASSLVGPAGTGELFF
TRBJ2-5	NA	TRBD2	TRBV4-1	TGCGCCAGCAGCCTTAGCGGGACTGCCACCGGCGAGACCCAGTACTTC	CASSLSGTATGETQYF
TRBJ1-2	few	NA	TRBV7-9	TGTGCCAGCACCAAACAGGGCTATGGCTACACCTTC	CASTKQGYGYTF
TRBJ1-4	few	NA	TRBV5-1	TGCGCCAGCAGCTTGGGACGGGGAACTAATGAAAAACTGTTTTTT	CASSLGRGTNEKLFF
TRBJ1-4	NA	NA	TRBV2	TGTGCCAGCAGGCGGGGGGGGCAGAATGAAAAACTGTTTTTT	CASRRGGQNEKLFF
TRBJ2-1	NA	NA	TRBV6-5	TGTGCCAGCAGTTTCTATCGGAGCTCCTACAATGAGCAGTTCTTC	CASSFYRSSYNEQFF
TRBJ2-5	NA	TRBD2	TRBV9	TGTGCCAGCAGCGTAGCTGAGGGGACTAGCGGGGTCCAAGAGACCCAGTACTTC	CASSVAEGTSGVQETQYF
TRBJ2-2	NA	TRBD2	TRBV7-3	TGTGCCAGCAGCCTGACTAGCGGGGCACCCGGGGAGCTGTTTTTT	CASSLTSGAPGELFF